This T cell receptor (beta chain) was profiled in a study of Ad26.COV2.S vaccination and SARS-CoV-2 variants. The treatment is: 15 to 20 received Ad26.COV2.S at low or high dose, single or two shots; roughly five received placebo; per-sample allocation not given. Day 63 after the first injection of vaccine or placebo was the sampling time. Libraries were prepared by immunoSEQ multiplex PCR; TCRdb keeps only in-frame clonotypes and omits some of them. The sample carries hundreds of thousands of clones, about 80% recorded once. About this clone itself: The antigen remains unidentified.

Germline assignment: CDR1 SEHNR and CDR2 FQNEAQ (reference sequence). The CDR3 runs 13 residues. Trimming shortened V by 6 bases and J by 5 bases, and 12 bases separated the two germline ends. Regarding the study as a whole: The authors reported substantial breadth in spike-specific CD8+ and CD4+ T cell responses after vaccination.

The chain combines TRBV7-9 with TRBJ2-3; possibly TRBD1 for D (6 bases). This specimen was peripheral blood, taken in a trial of Ad26.COV2.S vaccine versus placebo. This clonotype originated in a person aged 18-65 years who received the Ad26.COV2.S COVID-19 vaccine or a placebo. DNA for the CDR3: TGTGCCAGCAGGTACGGACAGCTAGATACGCAGTATTTT. Protein sequence: CASRYGQLDTQYF. Full variable domain (remainder filled in from reference TRBV7-9 and TRBJ2-3): DTGVSQNPRHKITKRGQNVTFRCDPISEHNRLYWYRQTLGQGPEFLTYFQNEAQLEKSRLLSDRFSAERPKGSFSTLEIQRTEQGDSAMYLCASRYGQLDTQYFGPGTRLTVL.